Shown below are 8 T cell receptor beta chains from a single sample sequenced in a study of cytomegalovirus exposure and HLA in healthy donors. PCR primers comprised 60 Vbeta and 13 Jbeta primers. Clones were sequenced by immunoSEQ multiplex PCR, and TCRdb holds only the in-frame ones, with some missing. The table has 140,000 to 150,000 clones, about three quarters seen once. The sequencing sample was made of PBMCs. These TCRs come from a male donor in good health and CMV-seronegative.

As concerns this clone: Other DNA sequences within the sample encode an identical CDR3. CDR3 amino acids: CASSLKGQGGYTF. The CDR3 DNA follows: TGTGCCAGCAGCCTGAAGGGTCAGGGTGGCTACACCTTC. V gene TRBV7-9 combines with J gene TRBJ1-2, with D possibly matching TRBD1 (5 bases). The CDR3 is 13 amino acids. V was clipped by 5 bases and J by 7 bases, with 14 bases between them. Germline V gene data show CDR1 as SEHNR and CDR2 as FQNEAQ (reference sequence). Filled out from reference TRBV7-9 and TRBJ1-2, the complete variable domain reads DTGVSQNPRHKITKRGQNVTFRCDPISEHNRLYWYRQTLGQGPEFLTYFQNEAQLEKSRLLSDRFSAERPKGSFSTLEIQRTEQGDSAMYLCASSLKGQGGYTFGSGTRLTVV.

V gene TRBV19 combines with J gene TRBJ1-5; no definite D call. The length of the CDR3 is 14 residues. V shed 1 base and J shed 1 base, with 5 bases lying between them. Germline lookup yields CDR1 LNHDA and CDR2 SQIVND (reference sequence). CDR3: CASSIGQSNQPQHF. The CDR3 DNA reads TGTGCCAGTAGTATAGGGCAGAGCAATCAGCCCCAGCATTTT.

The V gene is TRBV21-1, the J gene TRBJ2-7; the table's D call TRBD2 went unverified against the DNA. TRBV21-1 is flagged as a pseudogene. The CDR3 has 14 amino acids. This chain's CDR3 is CASSNRVAGAEQYF. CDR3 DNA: TGTGCCAGCAGCAACAGGGTAGCGGGAGCCGAGCAGTACTTC.

CDR3 sequence reads: CSVGGAPSGPQHF. CDR3 sequence (DNA): TGCAGCGTCGGGGGGGCCCCTTCCGGGCCCCAGCATTTT. The J gene is TRBJ1-5, the V gene TRBV29-1; tentatively, D is TRBD1 (6 bases). CDR1 and CDR2 (germline): SQVTM, ANQGSEA. The ends were cut back, 6 bases at V and 9 bases at J, with 18 bases in the middle. This CDR3 has 13 amino acids.

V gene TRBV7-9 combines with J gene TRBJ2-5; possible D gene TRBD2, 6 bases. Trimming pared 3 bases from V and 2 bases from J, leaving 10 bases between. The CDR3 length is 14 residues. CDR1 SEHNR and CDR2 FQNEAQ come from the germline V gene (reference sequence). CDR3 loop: CASSFRRDQETQYF. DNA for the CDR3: TGTGCCAGCAGCTTTCGGCGGGATCAAGAGACCCAGTACTTC.

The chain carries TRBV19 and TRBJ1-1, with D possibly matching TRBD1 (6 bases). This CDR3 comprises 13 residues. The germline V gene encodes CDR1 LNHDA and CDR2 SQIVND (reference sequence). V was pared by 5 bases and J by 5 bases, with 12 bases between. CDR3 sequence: CASSYRAETEAFF. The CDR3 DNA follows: TGTGCCAGTAGTTACAGGGCAGAGACTGAAGCTTTCTTT.

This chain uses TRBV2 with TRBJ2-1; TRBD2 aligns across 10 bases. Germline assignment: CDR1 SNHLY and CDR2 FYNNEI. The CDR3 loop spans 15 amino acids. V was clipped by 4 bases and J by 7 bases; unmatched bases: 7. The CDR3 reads CASSVERGGWNEQFF. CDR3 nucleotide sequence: TGTGCCAGCAGTGTGGAGCGGGGGGGCTGGAATGAGCAGTTCTTC.

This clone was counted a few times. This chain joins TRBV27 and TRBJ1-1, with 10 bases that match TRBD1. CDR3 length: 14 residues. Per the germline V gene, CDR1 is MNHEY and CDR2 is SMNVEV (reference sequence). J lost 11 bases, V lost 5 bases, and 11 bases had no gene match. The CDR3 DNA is TGTGCCAGCAGTCCCAAATCGGGACAGGGGAATGCTTTCTTT. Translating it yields CASSPKSGQGNAFF.